These 19 T cell receptor beta chains share one sample of origin, sequenced in a study of T-cell memory formation after mild COVID-19. TCRdb re-called the 5' RACE reads with MiXCR, one entry per CDR3 protein. This table holds about 200,000 distinct CDR3 sequences, approximately 16% found once. The sample comprised PBMCs or a T cell subset sorted from them (not recorded which). The receptors were gathered from an adult woman who had mild COVID-19 (a few samples of this study predate the infection). Cell type and time point are not known.

The table lists this clonotype with a few counts. The chain carries TRBV4-2 and TRBJ2-1; no reliable D call. Trimming took 4 bases from V and 5 from J, leaving 12 bases between them. The CDR3 is 14 amino acids. Per the germline V gene, CDR1 is LGHNA and CDR2 is YNFKEQ. CDR3 sequence (DNA): TGTGCCAGCAGCCGGTTAGGAGAAAACAATGAGCAGTTCTTC. It is translated as CASSRLGENNEQFF.

The chain combines TRBV4-3 with TRBJ2-3; maybe TRBD2 (6 bases). Trimming removed 0 bases at V and 6 bases at J, with 13 bases between. CDR3 length: 15 amino acids. Germline values: CDR1 LGHNA, CDR2 YSLEER. CDR3 sequence reads: CASSQEKRGGDTQYF. The CDR3 bases are TGCGCCAGCAGCCAAGAAAAGAGAGGAGGGGATACGCAGTATTTT.

The chain has TRBV2 and TRBJ1-1; D is possibly TRBD1 (5 bases). CDR3 length equals 11 residues. The germline V gene has CDR1 SNHLY and CDR2 FYNNEI. V shed 6 bases and J shed 6 bases, with 8 bases lying between them. CDR3 nucleotide sequence: TGTGCCAGCAGAAGGGGACCTGAAGCTTTCTTT. Translating gives CASRRGPEAFF.

The V and J genes are TRBV4-1 and TRBJ1-2, with D hard to call. V was pared by 0 bases and J by 4 bases, with 12 bases between. The germline CDR1 and CDR2 sequences are MGHRA and YSYEKL. The CDR3 has 15 amino acids. As DNA, the CDR3 is TGCGCCAGCAGCCAAGATGGGCGAGTAATCTATGGCTACACCTTC. Amino acids: CASSQDGRVIYGYTF.

The genes are TRBV20-1 and TRBJ2-3; D uncertain. Per the germline V gene, CDR1 is DFQATT and CDR2 is SNEGSKA (reference sequence). This CDR3 comprises 16 residues. The ends were cut back, 5 bases at V and 8 bases at J, with 26 bases in the middle. The CDR3 spells CSAPIESRAVTGTQYF. CDR3 bases: TGCAGTGCTCCGATAGAGTCCCGGGCCGTGACGGGTACGCAGTATTTT.

CDR3 protein: CASSQRVGTEAFF. For the CDR3, the DNA is TGTGCCAGCAGCCAAAGGGTGGGCACTGAAGCTTTCTTT. This sequence joins TRBV3-1 and TRBJ1-1; no definite D call. Trimming cost V 2 bases and J 4 bases, with 8 bases left between them. There are 13 residues in the CDR3. In germline, CDR1 is LGHDT, CDR2 YNNKEL (reference sequence). The complete variable domain, with remaining parts taken from reference TRBV3-1 and TRBJ1-1, reads DTAVSQTPKYLVTQMGNDKSIKCEQNLGHDTMYWYKQDSKKFLKIMFSYNNKELIINETVPNRFSPKSPDKAHLNLHINSLELGDSAVYFCASSQRVGTEAFFGQGTRLTVV.

The J gene is TRBJ1-1, the V gene TRBV12-3 or TRBV12-4, with TRBD1 matching 9 bases. V was pared by 5 bases and J by 4 bases, with 8 bases of the junction left unmatched. The CDR3 length is 15 residues. CDR3 loop: CASSLGQGIFTEAFF. In nucleotides, the CDR3 is TGTGCCAGCAGTCTCGGACAGGGGATTTTCACTGAAGCTTTCTTT.

V is TRBV6-5 and J is TRBJ1-6; 12 bases match TRBD1. The CDR3 consists of 16 residues. V was clipped by 6 bases and J by 5 bases; unmatched bases: 5. Germline V CDR1 and CDR2: MNHEY, SVGAGI. CDR3 protein: CASSQGQGANNSPLHF. The CDR3 DNA reads TGTGCCAGCAGCCAGGGACAGGGGGCGAATAATTCACCCCTCCACTTT.

This clonotype turned up a few times. The rearrangement joins TRBV6-2 or TRBV6-3 to TRBJ2-1, with 10 bases matching TRBD2. CDR3 length: 15 amino acids. J was trimmed by 7 bases and V by 8 bases; bases with no gene match: 11. Germline V gene sequence: CDR1 MNHEY, CDR2 SVGEGT. The CDR3 region is CASRLAGEGTNEQFF. CDR3 nucleotide sequence: TGTGCCAGCCGTCTAGCGGGAGAGGGGACAAATGAGCAGTTCTTC.

This clonotype has a count of ten or more. CDR3 sequence (DNA): TGTGCCAGCAGCTCCATACCGGTGTACACCTTC. It encodes CASSSIPVYTF. J is TRBJ1-2 and V is TRBV7-9; D is uncertain. CDR1 and CDR2 from the germline V gene are SEHNR and FQNEAQ (reference sequence). The CDR3 has 11 residues. V gave up 4 bases and J gave up 11 bases, with 11 bases separating them.

The sample holds many counts of this clonotype. This chain connects TRBV5-1 to TRBJ2-1, with TRBD2 identical over 9 bases. CDR1 SGHRS and CDR2 YFSETQ come from the germline V gene. The CDR3 is 15 residues long. V lost 5 bases, J lost 0 bases, and 3 bases stayed unmatched. CDR3 DNA sequence: TGCGCCAGCAGAAGCGGGGGGCTCTCCTACAATGAGCAGTTCTTC. It yields the protein CASRSGGLSYNEQFF.

This clonotype has more than one count but fewer than ten. The chain employs TRBV5-5 and TRBJ2-3, with D perhaps TRBD1 or TRBD2 (5 bases each). This CDR3 spans 15 amino acids. Trimming shortened V by 4 bases and J by 3 bases, and 15 bases separated the two germline ends. Germline-derived CDR1 and CDR2 are SGHKS and YYEKEE (reference sequence). CDR3 sequence (DNA): TGTGCCAGCAGCCGGGGCCCAACCCCAACAGATACGCAGTATTTT. Protein: CASSRGPTPTDTQYF.

This clonotype turned up a few times. The chain uses TRBV18 and TRBJ1-1; no reliable D call. Trimming cost V 6 bases and J 1 base, with 12 bases left between them. This CDR3 is built from 14 residues. CDR1 and CDR2 (germline): KGHSH, LQKENI. The CDR3 nucleotides read TGTGCCAGCTCGCAAAGTGGACGGAACACTGAAGCTTTCTTT. This sequence encodes CASSQSGRNTEAFF. The whole variable domain, filled in from reference TRBV18 and TRBJ1-1, reads NAGVMQNPRHLVRRRGQEARLRCSPMKGHSHVYWYRQLPEEGLKFMVYLQKENIIDESGMPKERFSAEFPKEGPSILRIQQVVRGDSAAYFCASSQSGRNTEAFFGQGTRLTVV.

This clonotype was seen a few times. The chain is built from TRBV25-1 and TRBJ2-7, with D possibly being TRBD1 (5 bases). The CDR3 sequence is 13 residues long. Germline V CDR1 and CDR2: MGHDK, SYGVNS. V was trimmed by 4 bases and J by 2 bases, leaving 9 bases between them. CDR3 bases: TGTGCCAGCAGTGGTCAGGGCACCTACGAGCAGTACTTC. This gives the protein CASSGQGTYEQYF.

This clonotype was observed at least ten times. The genes are TRBV27 and TRBJ2-2, with 9 bases aligning to TRBD1. The trim removed 6 bases at V and 6 bases at J, leaving 2 bases unmatched. The CDR3 is 13 amino acids. Per germline, CDR1 MNHEY and CDR2 SMNVEV (reference sequence). The CDR3 nucleotides are TGTGCCAGCAGGAGACAGGGGGCCGGGGAGCTGTTTTTT. This encodes CASRRQGAGELFF.

The chain uses TRBV20-1 and TRBJ2-3, with D uncertain. The CDR3 loop spans 14 amino acids. CDR1 DFQATT and CDR2 SNEGSKA come from the germline V gene (reference sequence). The V gene lost 3 bases and the J gene lost 0 bases, with 10 bases spanning the gap. CDR3 nucleotides: TGCAGTGCTAGGCGCCTAACTAGCACAGATACGCAGTATTTT. It yields the protein CSARRLTSTDTQYF.

The rearrangement joins TRBV3-1 to TRBJ2-3; 8 bases line up with TRBD2. The junction had 2 bases not matched to a gene; V was cut back by 3 bases and J by 0 bases. This CDR3 has 15 residues. The germline V gene encodes CDR1 LGHDT and CDR2 YNNKEL (reference sequence). The CDR3 bases are TGTGCCAGCAGCCAGACTAGCGTTAGCACAGATACGCAGTATTTT. Translated, it gives CASSQTSVSTDTQYF.

V gene TRBV29-1 combines with J gene TRBJ1-1, with a weak D call TRBD1 (6 bases). Germline CDR1 SQVTM, CDR2 ANQGSEA. This CDR3 is 16 amino acids long. The V end was cut by 6 bases, the J end by 0 bases, with 20 bases between. The CDR3 spells CSVDLEQGRMNTEAFF. CDR3 nucleotides: TGCAGCGTCGACCTAGAACAGGGCAGAATGAACACTGAAGCTTTCTTT.

This chain uses TRBV24-1 with TRBJ2-4, with D possibly matching TRBD2 (6 bases). Trimming pared 0 bases from V and 0 bases from J, leaving 11 bases between. Germline V gene lookup returns CDR1 KGHDR and CDR2 SFDVKD. This CDR3 spans 17 amino acids. CDR3 bases: TGTGCCACCAGTGATTTGCCGGTCGGGGGAGCCAAAAACATTCAGTACTTC. Translated: CATSDLPVGGAKNIQYF.